This T cell receptor (beta chain) was sequenced for a study of shared clonotypes between healthy human individuals. In the study overall: Donors, aged 18 to 49, were two women and a few men.

Splitting of each subset's genomic DNA was done evenly across several immunoSEQ plates. Profiling relied on immunoSEQ multiplex PCR, and the TCRdb table lists in-frame clones only, not all of them. The top ten clones hold over 1.3% of a sample with about 1 million clones, more than 60% of them seen once. Germline V gives CDR1 MGHRA, CDR2 YSYEKL. The CDR3 sequence is 15 residues long. The V and J ends lost 1 base and 3 bases respectively, with 9 bases between them. The V gene is TRBV4-1, the J gene TRBJ1-4; D is unresolved. The source is a man between 18 and 35 years old in good health. Sample: memory CD4+ T cells sorted from blood. Documented subset: CD45RA-negative fraction. In DNA, the CDR3 is TGCGCCAGCAGCCAAGCTCACCTATCTAATGAAAAACTGTTTTTT. Translating it yields CASSQAHLSNEKLFF.